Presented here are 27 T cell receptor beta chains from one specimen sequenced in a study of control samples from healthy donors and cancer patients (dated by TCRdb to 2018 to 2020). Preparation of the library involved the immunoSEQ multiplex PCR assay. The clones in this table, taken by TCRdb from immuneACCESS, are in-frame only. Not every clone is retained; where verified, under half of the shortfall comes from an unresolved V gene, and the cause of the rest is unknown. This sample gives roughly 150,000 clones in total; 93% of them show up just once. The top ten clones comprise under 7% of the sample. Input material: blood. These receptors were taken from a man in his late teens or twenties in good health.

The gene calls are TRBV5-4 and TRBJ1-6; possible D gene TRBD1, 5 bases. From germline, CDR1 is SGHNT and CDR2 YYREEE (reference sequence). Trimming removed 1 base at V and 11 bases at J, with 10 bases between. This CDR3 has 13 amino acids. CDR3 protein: CASSLPGVPPLHF. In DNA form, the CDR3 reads TGTGCCAGCAGCTTGCCGGGGGTTCCACCCCTCCACTTT.

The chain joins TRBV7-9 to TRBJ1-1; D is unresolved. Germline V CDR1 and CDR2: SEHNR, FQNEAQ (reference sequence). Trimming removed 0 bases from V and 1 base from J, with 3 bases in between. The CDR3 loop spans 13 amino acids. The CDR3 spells CASSLAGNTEAFF. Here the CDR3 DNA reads TGTGCCAGCAGCTTAGCAGGGAACACTGAAGCTTTCTTT.

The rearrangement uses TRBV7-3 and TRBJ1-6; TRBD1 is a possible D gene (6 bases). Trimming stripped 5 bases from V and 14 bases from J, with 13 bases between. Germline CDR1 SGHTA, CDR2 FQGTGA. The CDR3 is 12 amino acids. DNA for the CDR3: TGTGCCAGCAGCCCGAGGGGGGGTTCCCTCCACTTT. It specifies CASSPRGGSLHF.

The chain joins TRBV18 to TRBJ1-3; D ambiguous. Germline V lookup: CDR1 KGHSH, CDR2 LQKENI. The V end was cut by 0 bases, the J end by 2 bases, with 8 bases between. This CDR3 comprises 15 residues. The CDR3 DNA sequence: TGTGCCAGCTCACCACCTCCGGAGGCTGGAAACACCATATATTTT. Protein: CASSPPPEAGNTIYF.

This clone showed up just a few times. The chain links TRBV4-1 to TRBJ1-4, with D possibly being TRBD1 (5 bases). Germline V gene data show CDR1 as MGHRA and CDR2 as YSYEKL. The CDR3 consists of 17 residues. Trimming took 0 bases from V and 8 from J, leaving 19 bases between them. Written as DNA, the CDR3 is TGCGCCAGCAGCCAAGATCAAACAGGAGCAGGGTGGGAAAAACTGTTTTTT. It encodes CASSQDQTGAGWEKLFF.

The CDR3 bases are TGCGCCAGCAGCCAAGATATCAGGGCCGGCTACGAGCAGTACTTC. The encoded protein is CASSQDIRAGYEQYF. J is TRBJ2-7 and V is TRBV4-1, with D possibly TRBD1 on 5 matching bases. The germline V gene has CDR1 MGHRA and CDR2 YSYEKL. This CDR3 region has 15 residues. Trimming pared 0 bases from V and 3 bases from J, leaving 12 bases between.

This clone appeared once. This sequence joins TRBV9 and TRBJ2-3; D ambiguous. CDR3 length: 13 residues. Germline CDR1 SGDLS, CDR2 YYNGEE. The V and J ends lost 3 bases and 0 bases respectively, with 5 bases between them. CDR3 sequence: CASSELSTDTQYF. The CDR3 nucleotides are TGTGCCAGCAGCGAATTAAGCACAGATACGCAGTATTTT.

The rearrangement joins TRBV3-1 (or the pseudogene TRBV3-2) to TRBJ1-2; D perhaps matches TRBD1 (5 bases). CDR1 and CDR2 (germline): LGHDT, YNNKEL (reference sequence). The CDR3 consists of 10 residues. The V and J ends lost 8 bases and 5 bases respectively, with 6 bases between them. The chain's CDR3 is CASRGYGYTF. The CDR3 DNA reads TGTGCCAGCCGGGGGTATGGCTACACCTTC.

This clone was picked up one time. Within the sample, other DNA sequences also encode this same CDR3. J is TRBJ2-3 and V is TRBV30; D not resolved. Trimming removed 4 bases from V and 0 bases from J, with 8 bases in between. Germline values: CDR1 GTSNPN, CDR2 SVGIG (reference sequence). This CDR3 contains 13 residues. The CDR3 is CAWNQASTDTQYF. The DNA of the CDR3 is TGTGCCTGGAACCAAGCTAGCACAGATACGCAGTATTTT. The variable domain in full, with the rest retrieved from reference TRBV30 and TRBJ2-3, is SQTIHQWPATLVQPVGSPLSLECTVEGTSNPNLYWYRQAAGRGLQLLFYSVGIGQISSEVPQNLSASRPQDRQFILSSKKLLLSDSGFYLCAWNQASTDTQYFGPGTRLTVL.

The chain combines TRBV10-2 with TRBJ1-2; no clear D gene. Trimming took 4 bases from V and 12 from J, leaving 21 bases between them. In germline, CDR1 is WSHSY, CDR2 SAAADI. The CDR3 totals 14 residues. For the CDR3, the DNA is TGCGCCAGCAGTGGGTCGGGCGTGGGATCTAATCACACCTTC. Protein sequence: CASSGSGVGSNHTF.

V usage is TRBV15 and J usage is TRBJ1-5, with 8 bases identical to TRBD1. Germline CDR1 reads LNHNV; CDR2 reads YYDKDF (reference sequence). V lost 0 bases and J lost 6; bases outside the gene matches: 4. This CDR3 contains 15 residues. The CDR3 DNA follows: TGTGCCACCAGCAGAGACGGACAGGGAGGTCAGCCCCAGCATTTT. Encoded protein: CATSRDGQGGQPQHF.

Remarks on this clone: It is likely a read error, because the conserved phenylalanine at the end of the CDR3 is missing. CDR3 coding DNA: TGTGCCAGCAGTGAAGCAGGGGACGGGGGTTCACCCCTCCACCTT. It translates to CASSEAGDGGSPLHL. J is TRBJ1-6 and V is TRBV6-1; TRBD1 might be the D (5 bases). Trimming stripped 0 bases from V and 9 bases from J, with 12 bases between. Per the germline V gene, CDR1 is MNHNS and CDR2 is SASEGT. CDR3 length equals 15 residues.

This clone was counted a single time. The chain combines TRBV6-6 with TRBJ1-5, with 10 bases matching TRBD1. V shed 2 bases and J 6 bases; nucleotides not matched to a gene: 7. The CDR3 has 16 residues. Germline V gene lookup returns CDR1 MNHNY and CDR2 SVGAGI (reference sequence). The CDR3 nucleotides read TGTGCCAGCAGTTACCTTGGGGACAGGGGTTTTCAGCCCCAGCATTTT. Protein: CASSYLGDRGFQPQHF.

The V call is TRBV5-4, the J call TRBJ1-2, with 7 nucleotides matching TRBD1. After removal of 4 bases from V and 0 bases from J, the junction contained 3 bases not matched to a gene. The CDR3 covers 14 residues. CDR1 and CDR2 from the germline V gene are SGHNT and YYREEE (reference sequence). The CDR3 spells CASSVGGPNYGYTF. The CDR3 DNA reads TGTGCCAGCAGCGTAGGGGGCCCTAACTATGGCTACACCTTC.

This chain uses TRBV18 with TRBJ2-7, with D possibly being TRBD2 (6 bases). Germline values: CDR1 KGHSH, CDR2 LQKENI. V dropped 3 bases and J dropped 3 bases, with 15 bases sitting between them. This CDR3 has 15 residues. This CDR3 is CASSPAGTGNYEQYF. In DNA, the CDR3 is TGTGCCAGCTCACCCGCCGGGACTGGGAACTACGAGCAGTACTTC.

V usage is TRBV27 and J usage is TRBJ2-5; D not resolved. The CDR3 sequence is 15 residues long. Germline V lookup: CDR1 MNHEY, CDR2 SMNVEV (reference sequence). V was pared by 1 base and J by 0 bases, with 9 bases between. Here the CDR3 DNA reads TGTGCCAGCAGTTTATACTCTGCAAACCAAGAGACCCAGTACTTC. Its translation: CASSLYSANQETQYF.

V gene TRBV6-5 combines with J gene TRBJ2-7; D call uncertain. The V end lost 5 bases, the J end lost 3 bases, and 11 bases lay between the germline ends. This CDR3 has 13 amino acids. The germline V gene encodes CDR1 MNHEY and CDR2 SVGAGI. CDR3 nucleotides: TGTGCCAGCAGTCCACCCGCCCACTACGAGCAGTACTTC. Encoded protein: CASSPPAHYEQYF.

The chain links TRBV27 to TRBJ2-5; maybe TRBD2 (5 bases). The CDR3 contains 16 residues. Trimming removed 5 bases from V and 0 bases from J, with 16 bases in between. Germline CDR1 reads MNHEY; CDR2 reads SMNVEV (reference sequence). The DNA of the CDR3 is TGTGCCAGCAGTGGAGAGGGTCAACGGTACCAAGAGACCCAGTACTTC. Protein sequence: CASSGEGQRYQETQYF.

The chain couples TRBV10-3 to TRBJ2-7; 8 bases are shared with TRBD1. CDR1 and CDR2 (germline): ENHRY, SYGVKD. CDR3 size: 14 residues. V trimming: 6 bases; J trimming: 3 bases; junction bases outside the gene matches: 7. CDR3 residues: CAISMRTGNYEQYF. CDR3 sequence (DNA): TGTGCCATCAGCATGAGGACAGGGAACTACGAGCAGTACTTC.

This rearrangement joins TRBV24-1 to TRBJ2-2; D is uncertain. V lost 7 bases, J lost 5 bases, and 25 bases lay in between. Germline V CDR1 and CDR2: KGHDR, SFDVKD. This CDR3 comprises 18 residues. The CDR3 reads CATSRRNFTRSLTGELFF. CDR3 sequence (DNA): TGTGCCACCAGCCGCCGTAACTTCACAAGATCGTTGACCGGGGAGCTGTTTTTT.

For the CDR3, the DNA is TGTGCCAGTAGTGTACAGGGGAGGAATGAGCAGTTCTTC. Translated, it gives CASSVQGRNEQFF. The chain has TRBV19 and TRBJ2-1, with D possibly matching TRBD1 (7 bases). This CDR3 comprises 13 residues. V was clipped by 5 bases and J by 7 bases, with 12 bases between them. Germline CDR1 reads LNHDA; CDR2 reads SQIVND (reference sequence).

The CDR3 loop is CAWSVGSGAYEQYF. The CDR3 DNA reads as TGTGCCTGGAGTGTCGGTAGCGGGGCCTACGAGCAGTACTTC. The chain employs TRBV30 and TRBJ2-7; 8 bases line up with TRBD2. The V gene's germline CDR1 is GTSNPN and CDR2 SVGIG (reference sequence). The J segment lost 2 bases and the V segment lost 0 bases, leaving 3 bases of the junction unmatched. The CDR3 totals 14 residues.

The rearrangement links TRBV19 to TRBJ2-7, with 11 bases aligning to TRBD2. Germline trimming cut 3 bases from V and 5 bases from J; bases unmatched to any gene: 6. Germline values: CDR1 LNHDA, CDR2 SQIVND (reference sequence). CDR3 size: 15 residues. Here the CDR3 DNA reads TGTGCCAGTAGTATCCAGACTAGCGGGATACACGAGCAGTACTTC. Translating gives CASSIQTSGIHEQYF.

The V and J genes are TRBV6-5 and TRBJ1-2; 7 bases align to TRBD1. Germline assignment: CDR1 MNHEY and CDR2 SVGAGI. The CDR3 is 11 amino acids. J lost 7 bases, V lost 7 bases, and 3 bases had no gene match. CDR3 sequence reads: CASKGAGGYTF. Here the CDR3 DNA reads TGTGCCAGCAAGGGGGCAGGTGGCTACACCTTC.

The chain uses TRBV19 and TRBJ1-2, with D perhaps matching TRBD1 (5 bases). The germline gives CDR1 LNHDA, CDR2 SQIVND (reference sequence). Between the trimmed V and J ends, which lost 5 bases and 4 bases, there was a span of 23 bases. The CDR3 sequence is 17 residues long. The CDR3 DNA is TGTGCCAGTAGTGTTCCCCCAAGGAGGAGGGACCCCTATGGCTACACCTTC. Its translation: CASSVPPRRRDPYGYTF.

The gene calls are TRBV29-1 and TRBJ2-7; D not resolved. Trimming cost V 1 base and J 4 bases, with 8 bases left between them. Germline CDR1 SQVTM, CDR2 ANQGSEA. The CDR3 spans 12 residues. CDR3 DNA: TGCAGCGTTGAAGCGACTGATTACGAGCAGTACTTC. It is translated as CSVEATDYEQYF.

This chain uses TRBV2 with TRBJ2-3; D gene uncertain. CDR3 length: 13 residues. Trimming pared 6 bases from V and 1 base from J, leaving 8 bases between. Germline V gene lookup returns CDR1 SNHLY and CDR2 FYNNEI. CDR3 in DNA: TGTGCCAGCAGGAAGTGGGGCACAGATACGCAGTATTTT. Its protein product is CASRKWGTDTQYF.